This T cell receptor (beta chain) was retrieved from a study of breast tumors, draining lymph nodes, adjacent tissues. Many counts were recorded for this clonotype. The antigen is not known. Points from the study as a whole: Tumor TCR diversity was below lymph nodes but above nontumor tissue. Findings are consistent with lymph node origin and intratumoral expansion of most tumor T cells. Compared with basal-like, luminal-like tumors shared significantly more repertoire with nontumor tissue.

Germline CDR1 ENHRY, CDR2 SYGVKD. This CDR3 region has 12 residues. V was shortened by 2 bases and J by 1 base, with 2 bases between the two germline ends. TCRdb re-called the multiplex PCR reads through MiXCR, storing one row per CDR3 protein. The table includes 250,000 or so distinct CDR3 sequences, around 30% detected once. Samples came from axillary lymph nodes draining the breast cancer. This sequence was found in a female donor with breast cancer. Some clones in this sample may be carry-over from other donors' samples. The rearrangement joins TRBV10-3 to TRBJ2-5; no clear D. The sequenced material came from axillary lymph node tissue. CDR3 residues: CAISEIQETQYF. CDR3 bases: TGTGCCATCAGTGAGATCCAAGAGACCCAGTACTTC.